The sample holds a few counts of the clone carrying this T cell receptor beta chain. These data come from a study of T-cell reconstitution after alpha-beta-depleted transplantation in children. Unique molecular identifiers were incorporated when the TCRbeta library was constructed. TCRdb itself ran the PCR reads through MiXCR, one entry per CDR3 protein. Among some 590,000 distinct CDR3 sequences listed, roughly a tenth were seen once. V lost 3 bases to trimming and J lost 7 bases, with 13 bases between them. CDR1 is SGHTA and CDR2 is FQGNSA in the germline V gene. The CDR3 is made up of 14 amino acids.

This specimen consisted of PBMCs from the stem cell graft donor, obtained from the stem cell graft. This sequence joins TRBV7-2 and TRBJ2-1; weak D call: TRBD2 (5 bases). This clonotype originated in a human donor who donated a stem cell graft to a child with acute myeloid leukemia. CDR3 coding DNA: TGTGCCAGCAGCTTCGGCGAGCGGAGAAATGAGCAGTTCTTC. As protein: CASSFGERRNEQFF.